This entry lists 5 T cell receptor beta chains sequenced from one sample in a study of regulatory T cells in long-lasting Graves disease (TCRdb year 2021). The time point tag for this specimen amounts to: persistent/refractory GD, antithyroid drugs over 5 years with positive TRAb. RNA was extracted from PBMCs in TRIzol for both TCR sequencing and RNA sequencing. Receptors were amplified or captured by multiplex PCR. This sample was sequenced with an Illumina HiSeq 4000. CDR3 regions were amplified by Arm-PCR with iRepertoire HTBI primers to construct TCR beta libraries. TCRdb reprocessed the public reads (quality trimming at Q25 with fastp, clone calling with MiXCR) and kept in-frame beta chains. Each record represents a unique CDR3 protein, reported with the most common genes and DNA among its rows. This sample gives 650,000 to 700,000 distinct CDR3 sequences in total; about 30% of them show up just once. The leading ten clones occupy around 40% of the sample.

The specimen was peripheral blood mononuclear cells (PBMCs), collected when the disease was refractory, from a patient treated with antithyroid drugs. The source of these receptors is a female donor with Graves disease.

This chain joins TRBV7-3 and TRBJ2-2; D might be TRBD2 (5 bases). This CDR3 spans 16 amino acids. Between the trimmed V and J ends, which lost 4 bases and 4 bases, there was a span of 16 bases. Germline CDR1 is SGHTA and CDR2 is FQGTGA. CDR3 nucleotide sequence: TGTGCCAGCAGCTCAGAAGCTACTAGTCGCACCGGGGAGCTGTTTTTT. This gives the protein CASSSEATSRTGELFF.

The J gene is TRBJ1-2, the V gene TRBV14, with D uncertain. The CDR3 covers 15 residues. With 0 bases removed from V and 5 bases from J, the gap between germline ends came to 13 bases. Germline V gene sequence: CDR1 SGHDN, CDR2 FVKESK. CDR3 coding DNA: TGTGCCAGCAGCCAAGATCAGCTCTCGGGGTATGGCTACACCTTC. Protein product: CASSQDQLSGYGYTF.

The chain couples TRBV9 to TRBJ1-6, with D hard to call. With 0 bases removed from V and 0 bases from J, the gap between germline ends came to 7 bases. The CDR3 spans 16 residues. Germline V gene lookup returns CDR1 SGDLS and CDR2 YYNGEE. CDR3 DNA: TGTGCCAGCAGCGTAGGGGGAAGCTCCTATAATTCACCCCTCCACTTT. It translates to CASSVGGSSYNSPLHF.

The V gene is TRBV27, the J gene TRBJ1-1; D may be TRBD1 (6 bases). The CDR3 spans 13 residues. Germline CDR1 is MNHEY and CDR2 is SMNVEV (reference sequence). V dropped 2 bases and J dropped 3 bases, with 7 bases sitting between them. CDR3 loop: CASSLGQYTEAFF. The CDR3 DNA reads TGTGCCAGCAGTTTAGGACAGTACACTGAAGCTTTCTTT.

This clonotype was seen more than once but under ten times. The V gene is TRBV11-2, the J gene TRBJ1-5; 9 nucleotides line up with TRBD1. V lost 7 bases to trimming and J lost 0 bases; unmatched junction nucleotides: 13. CDR1 is SGHAT, CDR2 FQNNGV, per germline. This CDR3 region has 18 residues. Here the CDR3 DNA reads TGTGCCAGCAAACTCGGGACAGGGAATGATAATAGCAATCAGCCCCAGCATTTT. It yields the protein CASKLGTGNDNSNQPQHF.